This T cell receptor beta chain was documented in a study of identical twins. TCRdb re-analysed the 5' RACE reads in MiXCR, keeping a single row per CDR3 protein. Of 500,000 or so distinct CDR3 sequences listed, about 20% are singletons. Germline V gene sequence: CDR1 SGHTA, CDR2 FQGNSA. V was pared by 3 bases and J by 1 base, with 13 bases between. This CDR3 has 15 residues. The same sample was also used in a study of T cells expressing NK-cell markers.

Material: CD4+ T cells sorted from blood. This receptor was identified in a woman younger than 30 in good health. This chain connects TRBV7-2 to TRBJ2-7; tentative D call: TRBD2 (5 bases). The CDR3 region is CASSLGGRPSYEQYF. The CDR3 region has the DNA TGTGCCAGCAGCTTGGGTGGGAGACCTTCCTACGAGCAGTACTTC.